This T cell receptor (beta chain) was documented in a study of shared clonotypes between healthy human individuals. CDR1 SQVTM and CDR2 ANQGSEA come from the germline V gene. There are 11 residues in the CDR3. The ends were cut back, 0 bases at V and 5 bases at J, with 3 bases in the middle. The method was immunoSEQ multiplex PCR; TCRdb's version includes in-frame clones alone and lacks a portion of them. The data show about 1 million clones, about 75% seen once. The donors, all of them Caucasian adults, lived in Nashville, Tennessee. The chain employs TRBV29-1 and TRBJ2-3; no clear D. Sample: memory CD4+ T cells sorted from blood. As for subset: CD45RA-negative fraction. This TCR was recovered from a man between 18 and 29 years old in good health. CDR3 loop: CSVEERDTQYF. CDR3 nucleotides: TGCAGCGTTGAAGAACGAGATACGCAGTATTTT.